What follows is one TCR beta chain and its context. Germline V gives CDR1 SEHNR, CDR2 FQNEAQ (reference sequence). Trimming took 5 bases from V and 4 from J; bases not matched to a gene: 6. The CDR3 length is 15 residues. On cycle 4 day 1 and cycle 7 day 1, as well as at baseline, blood was sampled. This sample stems from a study of OX40 agonist ivuxolimab in advanced cancers. Overall study context: Averaging 60 years in age, with a range of about 20 to 90, the cohort was around 83% male.

The protocol was immunoSEQ multiplex PCR, while the TCRdb copy is restricted to in-frame clones and leaves out a portion. The sample lists 13,000 to 15,000 clones, just under 90% occurring once. The V gene is TRBV7-9, the J gene TRBJ2-2; 8 nucleotides agree with TRBD2. The specimen was CD4+ or CD8+ T cells sorted from blood, collected in a trial of the OX40 agonist ivuxolimab. The TCR originated in an adult with an advanced solid tumor such as melanoma, head and neck, liver or kidney cancer. The CDR3 here is CASSLSGVATGELFF. The DNA for the CDR3 is TGTGCCAGCAGCCTTAGCGGGGTGGCCACCGGGGAGCTGTTTTTT.